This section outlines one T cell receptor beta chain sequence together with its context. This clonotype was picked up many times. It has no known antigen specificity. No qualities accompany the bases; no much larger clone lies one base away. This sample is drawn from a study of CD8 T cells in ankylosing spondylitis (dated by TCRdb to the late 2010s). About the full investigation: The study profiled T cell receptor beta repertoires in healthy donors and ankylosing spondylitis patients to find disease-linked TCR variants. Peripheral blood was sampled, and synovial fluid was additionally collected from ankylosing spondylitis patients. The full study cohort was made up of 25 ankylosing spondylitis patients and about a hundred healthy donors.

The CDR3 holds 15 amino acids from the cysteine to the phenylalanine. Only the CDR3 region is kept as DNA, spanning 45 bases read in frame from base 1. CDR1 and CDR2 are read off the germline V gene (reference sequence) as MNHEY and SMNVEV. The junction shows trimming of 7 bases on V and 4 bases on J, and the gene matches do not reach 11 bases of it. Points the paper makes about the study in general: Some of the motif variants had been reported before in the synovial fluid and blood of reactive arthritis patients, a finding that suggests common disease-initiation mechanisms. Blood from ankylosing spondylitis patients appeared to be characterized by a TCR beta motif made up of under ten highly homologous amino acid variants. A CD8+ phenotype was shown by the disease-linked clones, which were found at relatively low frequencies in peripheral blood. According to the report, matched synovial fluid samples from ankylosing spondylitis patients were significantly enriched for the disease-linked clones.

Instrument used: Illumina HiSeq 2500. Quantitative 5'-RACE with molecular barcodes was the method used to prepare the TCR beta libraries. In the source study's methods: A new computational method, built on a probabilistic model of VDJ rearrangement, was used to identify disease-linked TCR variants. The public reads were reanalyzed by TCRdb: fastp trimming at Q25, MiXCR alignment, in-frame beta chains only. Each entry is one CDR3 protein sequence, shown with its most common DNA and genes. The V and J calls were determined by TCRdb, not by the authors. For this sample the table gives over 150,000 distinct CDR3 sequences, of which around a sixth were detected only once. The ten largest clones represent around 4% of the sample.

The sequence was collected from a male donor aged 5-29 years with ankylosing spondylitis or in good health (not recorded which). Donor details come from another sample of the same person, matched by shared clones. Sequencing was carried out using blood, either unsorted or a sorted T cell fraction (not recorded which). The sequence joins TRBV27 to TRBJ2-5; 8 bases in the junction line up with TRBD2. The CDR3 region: CASTQLGSGIETQYF. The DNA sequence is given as TGTGCCAGCACCCAATTGGGTAGCGGGATAGAGACCCAGTACTTC.